This T cell receptor (beta chain) is from a study of OX40 agonist ivuxolimab in advanced cancers. Study summary: Given to patients was ivuxolimab, an agonistic anti-OX40 (CD134) antibody. Each dose-escalation patient presented with hepatocellular carcinoma, melanoma, renal cell or head and neck cancer.

Peripheral blood came from all dose cohorts at three timepoints. This CDR3 comprises 11 residues. Germline CDR1 and CDR2: WNHNN and SYGVQD (reference sequence). V lost 6 bases to trimming and J lost 2 bases, with 4 bases between them. Clones were sequenced by immunoSEQ multiplex PCR, and TCRdb holds only the in-frame ones, with some missing. The repertoire holds tens of thousands of clones, about 88% seen once, with 0.6% to 0.9% in the top ten. The material was CD4+ or CD8+ T cells sorted from blood, obtained in a trial of the OX40 agonist ivuxolimab. This receptor was obtained from an adult with an advanced solid tumor such as melanoma, head and neck, liver or kidney cancer. This chain connects TRBV10-1 to TRBJ2-5; D is unresolved. The CDR3 region is CASSMQETQYF. For the CDR3, the DNA is TGCGCCAGCAGCATGCAAGAGACCCAGTACTTC.